This TCR beta chain came from a study of shared clonotypes between healthy human individuals. Regarding the study as a whole: Richness estimates generally favored naive over memory subsets.

Worth noting for this clone: Its antigen is currently unknown.

The V end lost 6 bases, the J end lost 11 bases, and 17 bases lay between the germline ends. Germline V gives CDR1 SNHLY, CDR2 FYNNEI. This CDR3 region has 12 residues. Sequenced by immunoSEQ multiplex PCR; TCRdb stores in-frame clones only, minus some. Among approximately 320,000 clones listed, roughly 87% were seen once. The V and J genes are TRBV2 and TRBJ2-7; TRBD2 is a possible D gene (5 bases). The sequence was obtained from a man younger than 30 in good health. The sample taken for sequencing was memory CD8+ T cells sorted from blood. The subset denotes: CD45RO+ cells pooled with CCR7-negative TemRA cells. The CDR3 bases are TGTGCCAGCAGCCGGGATTCTACGAGCAAGTACTTC. Translation: CASSRDSTSKYF.